This record concerns one T cell receptor beta chain sequence. The read comes to an end 3 residues before the CDR3 does, leaving the germline J gene to fill in the end. The source of the sample is a study of T cells in women clearing cervical HPV infection. CDR3 length: 13 amino acids. Germline-derived CDR1 and CDR2 are SEHNR and FQNEAQ (reference sequence). V lost 11 bases, J lost 4 bases, and 15 bases lay in between. This table comes from immunoSEQ multiplex PCR, and its TCRdb copy is limited to in-frame clones, with some not included. The repertoire shows more than 30,000 clones; the top ten hold 15% to 20%.

The J gene is TRBJ1-5, the V gene TRBV7-9, with a possible D match to TRBD1 (5 bases). The receptor was isolated from a woman between 18 and 70 years old with a cervical HPV16 infection that either progressed to CIN3+ or cleared (not recorded which). Sequenced material: blood buffy coat. CDR3 region: CAGPGGWNQPQHF. CDR3 DNA, as far as it was read: TGTGCCGGGCCGGGGGGTTGGAATCAGCCC.